This TCR beta chain was observed in a study of blood T cell repertoires in COVID-19. The CDR3 is 19 residues long. Per the original data handling: Researchers report that nucleated cell counts were estimated from reference gene primer amplification. TCRdb's table, derived via immunoSEQ multiplex PCR, lists solely in-frame clones and lacks some. The D gene and trimming were derived from the DNA, and the V and J assignments and clone size from that table. The sample has under 140,000 clones, 72% seen once. The chain links TRBV12-2 to TRBJ2-3; the table's D gene call, TRBD2, was not cross checked with the DNA. TRBV12-2 is a documented pseudogene. Material for sequencing was peripheral blood. This receptor was taken from a woman in her sixties or seventies with acute or convalescent COVID-19. CDR3 region: CASRLGMGGTSRSTDTQYF. The CDR3 DNA reads TGTGCAAGTCGGTTAGGAATGGGCGGTACTAGCCGAAGCACAGATACGCAGTATTTT.